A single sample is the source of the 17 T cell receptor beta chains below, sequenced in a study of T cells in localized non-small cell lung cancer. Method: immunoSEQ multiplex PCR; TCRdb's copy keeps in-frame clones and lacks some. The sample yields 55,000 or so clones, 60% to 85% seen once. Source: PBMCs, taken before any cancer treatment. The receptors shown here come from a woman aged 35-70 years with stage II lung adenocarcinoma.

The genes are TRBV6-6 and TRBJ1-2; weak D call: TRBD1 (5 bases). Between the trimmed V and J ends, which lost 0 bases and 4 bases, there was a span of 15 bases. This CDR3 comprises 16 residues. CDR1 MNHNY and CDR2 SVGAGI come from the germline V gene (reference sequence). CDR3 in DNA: TGTGCCAGCAGTTACTCAGGGCAGGGCGGGAGCTATGGCTACACCTTC. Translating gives CASSYSGQGGSYGYTF.

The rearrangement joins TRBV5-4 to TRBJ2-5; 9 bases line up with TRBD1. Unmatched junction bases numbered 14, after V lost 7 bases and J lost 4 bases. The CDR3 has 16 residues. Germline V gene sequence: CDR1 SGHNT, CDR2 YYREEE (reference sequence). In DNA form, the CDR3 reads TGTGCCAGCGGAAGAACCGGGACAGGGTACTTAGAGACCCAGTACTTC. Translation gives CASGRTGTGYLETQYF.

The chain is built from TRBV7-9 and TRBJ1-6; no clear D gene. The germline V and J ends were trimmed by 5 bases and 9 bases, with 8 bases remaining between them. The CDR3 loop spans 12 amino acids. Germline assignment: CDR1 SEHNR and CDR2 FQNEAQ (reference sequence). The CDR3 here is CASSPEGSPLHF. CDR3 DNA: TGTGCCAGCAGCCCCGAGGGTTCACCCCTCCACTTT.

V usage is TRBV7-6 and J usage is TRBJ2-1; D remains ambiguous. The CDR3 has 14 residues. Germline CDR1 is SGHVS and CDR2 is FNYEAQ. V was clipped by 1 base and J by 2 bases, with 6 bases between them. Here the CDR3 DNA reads TGTGCCAGCAGCTTAGGGCGAGCCTACAATGAGCAGTTCTTC. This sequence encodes CASSLGRAYNEQFF.

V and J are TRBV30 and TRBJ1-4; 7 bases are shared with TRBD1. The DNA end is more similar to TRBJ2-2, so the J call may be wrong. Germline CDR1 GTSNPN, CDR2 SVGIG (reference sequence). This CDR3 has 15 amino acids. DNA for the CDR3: TGTGCCTGGAGTTTCGCGCGACAGGGCACGAAGGAGCTGTTTTTT. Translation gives CAWSFARQGTKELFF.

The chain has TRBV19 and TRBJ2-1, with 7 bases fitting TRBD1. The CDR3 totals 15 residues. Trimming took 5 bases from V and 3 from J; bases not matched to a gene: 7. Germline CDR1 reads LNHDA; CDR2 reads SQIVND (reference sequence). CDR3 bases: TGTGCCAGTAGTGAAACCGGGACAGACTACAATGAGCAGTTCTTC. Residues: CASSETGTDYNEQFF.

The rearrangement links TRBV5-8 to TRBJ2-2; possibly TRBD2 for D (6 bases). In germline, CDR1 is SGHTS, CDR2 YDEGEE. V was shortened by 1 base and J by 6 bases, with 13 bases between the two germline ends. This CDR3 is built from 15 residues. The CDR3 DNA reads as TGTGCCAGCAGCTTGTACGGGGGTCGAGCCGGGGAGCTGTTTTTT. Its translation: CASSLYGGRAGELFF.

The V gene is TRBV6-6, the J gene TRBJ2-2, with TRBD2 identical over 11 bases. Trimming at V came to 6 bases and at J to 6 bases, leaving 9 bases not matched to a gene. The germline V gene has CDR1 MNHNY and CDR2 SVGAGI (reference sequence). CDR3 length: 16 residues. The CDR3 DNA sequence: TGTGCCAGCAGGGAGCCTAGCGGGGGGCGGGCCGGGGAGCTGTTTTTT. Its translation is CASREPSGGRAGELFF.

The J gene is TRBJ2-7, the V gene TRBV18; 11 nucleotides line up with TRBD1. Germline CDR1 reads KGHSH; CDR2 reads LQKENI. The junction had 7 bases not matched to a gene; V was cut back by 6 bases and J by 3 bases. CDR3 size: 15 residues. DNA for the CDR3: TGTGCCAGCTCCTATGGACAGGGGGCAGTCTACGAGCAGTACTTC. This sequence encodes CASSYGQGAVYEQYF.

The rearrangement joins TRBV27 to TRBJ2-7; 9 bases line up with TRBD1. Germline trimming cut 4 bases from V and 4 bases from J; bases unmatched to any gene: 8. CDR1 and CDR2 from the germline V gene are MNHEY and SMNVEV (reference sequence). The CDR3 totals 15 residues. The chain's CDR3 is CASSYRGRVSYEQYF. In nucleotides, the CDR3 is TGTGCCAGCAGTTACAGGGGGCGTGTGTCTTACGAGCAGTACTTC.

CDR3 sequence: CASSKDIRDRANQPQHF. Here the CDR3 DNA reads TGTGCCAGTAGTAAGGATATCCGGGACAGGGCAAATCAGCCCCAGCATTTT. The J gene is TRBJ1-5, the V gene TRBV19, with 9 bases that match TRBD1. CDR1 and CDR2 (germline): LNHDA, SQIVND (reference sequence). Trimming took 4 bases from V and 4 from J; bases not matched to a gene: 11. CDR3 length: 17 amino acids.

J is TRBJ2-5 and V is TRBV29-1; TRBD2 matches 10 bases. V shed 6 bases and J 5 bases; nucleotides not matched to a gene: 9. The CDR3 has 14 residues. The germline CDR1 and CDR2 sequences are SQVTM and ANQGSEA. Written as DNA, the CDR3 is TGCAGCGTCAAAAGAGCGGGGGGGCAGGAGACCCAGTACTTC. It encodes CSVKRAGGQETQYF.

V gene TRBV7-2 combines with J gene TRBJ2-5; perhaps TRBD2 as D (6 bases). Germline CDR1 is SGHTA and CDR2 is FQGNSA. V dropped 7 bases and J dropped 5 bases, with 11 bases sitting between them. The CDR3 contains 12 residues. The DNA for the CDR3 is TGTGCCAGCACCCTTGGGGGGGAGACCCAGTACTTC. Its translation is CASTLGGETQYF.

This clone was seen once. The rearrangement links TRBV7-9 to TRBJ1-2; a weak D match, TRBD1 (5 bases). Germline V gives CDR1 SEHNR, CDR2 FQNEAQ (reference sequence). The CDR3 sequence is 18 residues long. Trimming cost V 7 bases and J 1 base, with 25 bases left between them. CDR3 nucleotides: TGTGCCAGCACTTTCTTCGGGGCAGGCGGGGACCTTAACTATGGCTACACCTTC. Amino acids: CASTFFGAGGDLNYGYTF.

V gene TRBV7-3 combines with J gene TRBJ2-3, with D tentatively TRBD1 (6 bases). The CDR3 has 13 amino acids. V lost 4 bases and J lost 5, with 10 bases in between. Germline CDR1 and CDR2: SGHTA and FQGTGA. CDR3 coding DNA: TGTGCCAGCAGCTCTTACAGGGAAGATACGCAGTATTTT. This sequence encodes CASSSYREDTQYF.

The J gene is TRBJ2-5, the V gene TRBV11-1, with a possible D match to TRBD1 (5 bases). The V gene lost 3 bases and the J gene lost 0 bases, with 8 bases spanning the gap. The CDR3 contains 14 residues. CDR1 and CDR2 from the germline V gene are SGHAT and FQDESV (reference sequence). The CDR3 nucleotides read TGTGCCAGCAGCTTCAGGGATTACCAAGAGACCCAGTACTTC. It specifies CASSFRDYQETQYF.

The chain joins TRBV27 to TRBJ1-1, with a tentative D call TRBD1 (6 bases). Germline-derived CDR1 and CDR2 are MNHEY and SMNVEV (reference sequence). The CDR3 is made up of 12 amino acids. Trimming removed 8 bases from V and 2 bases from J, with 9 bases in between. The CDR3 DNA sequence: TGTGCCAGCGGACAGATCAACACTGAAGCTTTCTTT. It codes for CASGQINTEAFF.